The 23 T cell receptor beta chains below all came from one sample that was sequenced in a study of T cell responses to AZD1222 COVID-19 vaccine. Measured with immunoSEQ multiplex PCR; TCRdb has only the in-frame clones, and not every one. The sample lists about 75,000 clones, about 91% occurring once. The sample in question was peripheral blood, obtained 28 days after the second dose of the MenACWY control vaccine. All receptors come from an adult who received the MenACWY meningococcal vaccine as a control.

This clone occurred once. The gene calls are TRBV30 and TRBJ2-5, with TRBD1 identical over 7 bases. Germline V gene data show CDR1 as GTSNPN and CDR2 as SVGIG (reference sequence). The CDR3 extends over 11 amino acids. The CDR3 coding sequence is TGTGCGATGACAGGGCAAGAGACCCAGTACTTC. It specifies CAMTGQETQYF.

The chain combines TRBV11-1 with TRBJ2-7; possibly TRBD1 or TRBD2 for D (6 bases each). Germline V gene lookup returns CDR1 SGHAT and CDR2 FQDESV (reference sequence). The CDR3 loop spans 16 amino acids. Trimming left V 5 bases short and J 2 bases short, with 19 bases between. The CDR3 here is CASSRGGSPLAYEQYF. CDR3 sequence (DNA): TGTGCCAGCAGCCGAGGGGGGAGCCCCCTTGCCTACGAGCAGTACTTC.

The V gene is TRBV5-4, the J gene TRBJ1-4, with D possibly being TRBD1 (5 bases). The CDR3 runs 14 residues. The V gene lost 4 bases and the J gene lost 8 bases, with 15 bases spanning the gap. Germline loops: CDR1 SGHNT, CDR2 YYREEE (reference sequence). CDR3 DNA: TGTGCCAGCAGCGCCCAGGGTTTAGAGGAAAAACTGTTTTTT. It is translated as CASSAQGLEEKLFF.

The chain combines TRBV4-1 with TRBJ2-6; the D is unclear. V gave up 0 bases and J gave up 1 base, with 10 bases separating them. Germline V gene sequence: CDR1 MGHRA, CDR2 YSYEKL. The CDR3 runs to 17 residues. The CDR3 nucleotides are TGCGCCAGCAGCCAAGACCAGATAAATTCTGGGGCCAACGTCCTGACTTTC. Residues: CASSQDQINSGANVLTF.

This clone was seen at least ten times. The chain carries TRBV6-6 and TRBJ1-6, with 9 bases fitting TRBD1. This CDR3 has 15 residues. The germline gives CDR1 MNHNY, CDR2 SVGAGI (reference sequence). Germline trimming cut 4 bases from V and 5 bases from J; bases unmatched to any gene: 3. The CDR3 region is CASSSRDRDNSPLHF. DNA of the CDR3: TGTGCCAGCAGTTCCCGGGACAGGGATAATTCACCCCTCCACTTT.

The chain joins TRBV6-6 to TRBJ1-5, with TRBD1 matching over 10 bases. The J segment lost 6 bases and the V segment lost 0 bases, leaving 5 bases of the junction unmatched. The CDR3 is made up of 16 amino acids. The germline V gene encodes CDR1 MNHNY and CDR2 SVGAGI (reference sequence). The CDR3 sequence: CASSYSLGQGSQPQHF. Here the CDR3 DNA reads TGTGCCAGCAGTTACTCGTTGGGACAGGGGAGTCAGCCCCAGCATTTT.

The chain has TRBV19 and TRBJ1-1, with TRBD1 identical over 9 bases. The junction had 6 bases not matched to a gene; V was cut back by 5 bases and J by 5 bases. In germline, CDR1 is LNHDA, CDR2 SQIVND (reference sequence). The CDR3 has 14 amino acids. CDR3 loop: CASSVDRGKTEAFF. CDR3 coding DNA: TGTGCCAGTAGTGTGGACAGGGGAAAGACTGAAGCTTTCTTT.

This chain links TRBV11-3 with TRBJ2-5, with 10 bases aligning to TRBD2. The CDR3 sequence is 15 residues long. V dropped 1 base and J dropped 4; count of bases not matched to a gene: 3. CDR1 is SGHNT, CDR2 YENEEA, per germline. The CDR3 loop reads CASSLGTSGVETQYF. The CDR3 DNA is TGTGCCAGCAGCTTAGGCACTAGCGGGGTAGAGACCCAGTACTTC.

The CDR3 DNA sequence: TGTGCCAGCAGTTTATCGGGGGGACAGGGGGTTGGCTACACCTTC. This codes for CASSLSGGQGVGYTF. The chain has TRBV27 and TRBJ1-2; TRBD1 matches 11 bases. This CDR3 contains 15 residues. J lost 7 bases, V lost 0 bases, and 4 bases had no gene match. CDR1 MNHEY and CDR2 SMNVEV come from the germline V gene (reference sequence).

The chain recombines TRBV7-2 with TRBJ1-1; a possible D gene is TRBD1 (5 bases). The V end lost 6 bases, the J end lost 10 bases, and 18 bases lay between the germline ends. The CDR3 is 13 amino acids. Germline V gives CDR1 SGHTA, CDR2 FQGNSA. CDR3 sequence (DNA): TGTGCCAGCAGTCCTCCCATGGGACGAGGAGCTTTCTTT. Translation gives CASSPPMGRGAFF.

The V and J genes are TRBV6-5 and TRBJ1-1; no clear D. Germline values: CDR1 MNHEY, CDR2 SVGAGI. The V end lost 7 bases, the J end lost 6 bases, and 9 bases lay between the germline ends. CDR3 size: 11 residues. The CDR3 region is CASKTLAEAFF. The CDR3 region has the DNA TGTGCCAGCAAGACGCTCGCTGAAGCTTTCTTT.

V and J are TRBV19 and TRBJ1-5; 9 bases map to TRBD1. The CDR3 spans 14 residues. Germline CDR1 and CDR2: LNHDA and SQIVND (reference sequence). Trimming removed 8 bases from V and 4 bases from J; junction bases left unmatched: 6. The CDR3 sequence: CASRTGAGNQPQHF. The DNA for the CDR3 is TGTGCCAGTCGGACAGGGGCGGGTAATCAGCCCCAGCATTTT.

V and J are TRBV19 and TRBJ2-7; weak D call: TRBD2 (6 bases). The CDR3 loop spans 15 amino acids. The V gene's germline CDR1 is LNHDA and CDR2 SQIVND (reference sequence). Trimming took 3 bases from V and 2 from J, leaving 14 bases between them. CDR3 nucleotides: TGTGCCAGTAGTATTGCCCGGCCTAGCGCCTACGAGCAGTACTTC. This encodes CASSIARPSAYEQYF.

This chain connects TRBV7-2 to TRBJ1-1; D may be TRBD1 (5 bases). Germline V CDR1 and CDR2: SGHTA, FQGNSA. The CDR3 is made up of 14 amino acids. Trimming took off 5 bases at V and 4 bases at J, with 14 bases between the two ends. Written as DNA, the CDR3 is TGTGCCAGCAGCCCGACAGCGGATGGCACTGAAGCTTTCTTT. Its protein is CASSPTADGTEAFF.

This chain links TRBV19 with TRBJ1-1, with 9 bases that match TRBD1. CDR1 LNHDA and CDR2 SQIVND come from the germline V gene (reference sequence). CDR3 length: 13 amino acids. J gave up 8 bases and V 5 bases, and 6 bases lay outside the gene matches. The CDR3 DNA is TGTGCCAGTAGTTCGGACAGGGGAGGAGAAGCTTTCTTT. This sequence encodes CASSSDRGGEAFF.

This clone was observed a few times. The rearrangement links TRBV19 to TRBJ2-7; D may match TRBD1 or TRBD2 (5 bases each). The CDR3 length is 17 residues. V was clipped by 1 base and J by 0 bases, with 16 bases between them. Germline V gene sequence: CDR1 LNHDA, CDR2 SQIVND (reference sequence). The CDR3 is CASSIAAKGTASYEQYF. For the CDR3, the DNA is TGTGCCAGTAGTATAGCGGCGAAGGGGACCGCCTCCTACGAGCAGTACTTC.

This sequence joins TRBV18 and TRBJ2-7; D is unresolved. The CDR3 totals 14 residues. Germline assignment: CDR1 KGHSH and CDR2 LQKENI. The V gene lost 2 bases and the J gene lost 0 bases, with 8 bases spanning the gap. The CDR3 nucleotides read TGTGCCAGCTCACCAGCCGTCGACTCCTACGAGCAGTACTTC. Amino acids: CASSPAVDSYEQYF.

The rearrangement links TRBV6-2 or TRBV6-3 to TRBJ1-5; D perhaps matches TRBD1 (6 bases). The CDR3 is 17 residues long. Trimming cost V 2 bases and J 1 base, with 15 bases left between them. The germline CDR1 and CDR2 sequences are MNHEY and SVGEGT. The CDR3, as DNA: TGTGCCAGCAGTTACCTCATGGGGGGCAACAGCAATCAGCCCCAGCATTTT. Its protein product is CASSYLMGGNSNQPQHF.

This rearrangement joins TRBV18 to TRBJ1-5; 7 bases align to TRBD1. The CDR3 totals 17 residues. Per the germline V gene, CDR1 is KGHSH and CDR2 is LQKENI. Trimming at V came to 3 bases and at J to 0 bases, leaving 8 bases not matched to a gene. In nucleotides, the CDR3 is TGTGCCAGCTCACCGGGGGGAGGGGGCTATAGCAATCAGCCCCAGCATTTT. Protein sequence: CASSPGGGGYSNQPQHF.

The chain employs TRBV4-3 and TRBJ1-2; weak D call: TRBD1 (6 bases). The CDR3 consists of 15 residues. V lost 0 bases to trimming and J lost 7 bases, with 15 bases between them. Germline V gene data show CDR1 as LGHNA and CDR2 as YSLEER. The CDR3 coding sequence is TGCGCCAGCAGCCAAGAACTCCAGGGGACGGGTGGCTACACCTTC. Translated, it gives CASSQELQGTGGYTF.

This clone has more than one count but fewer than ten. This sequence joins TRBV6-5 and TRBJ2-5; D is unclear. Germline V CDR1 and CDR2: MNHEY, SVGAGI. This CDR3 is built from 15 residues. V lost 6 bases, J lost 5 bases, and 19 bases lay in between. CDR3 sequence reads: CASSKYIDPAETQYF. The CDR3 coding sequence is TGTGCCAGCAGCAAATATATTGACCCCGCCGAGACCCAGTACTTC.

The J gene is TRBJ1-1, the V gene TRBV5-1, with 8 positions matching TRBD1. CDR1 and CDR2 from the germline V gene are SGHRS and YFSETQ. With 3 bases clipped from V and 10 bases from J, the junction kept 14 bases outside the gene matches. The CDR3 loop spans 15 amino acids. The chain's CDR3 is CASSSSGGRHSGAFF. The CDR3 DNA sequence: TGCGCCAGCAGCTCCTCAGGGGGCCGTCACTCCGGAGCTTTCTTT.

The genes are TRBV5-1 and TRBJ2-1; D is possibly TRBD1 (6 bases). CDR1 and CDR2 (germline): SGHRS, YFSETQ. The CDR3 spans 13 residues. The germline V and J ends were trimmed by 2 bases and 5 bases, with 8 bases remaining between them. The CDR3 spells CASSFGQNNEQFF. The CDR3 nucleotides read TGCGCCAGCAGCTTCGGACAGAACAATGAGCAGTTCTTC. Filled out from reference TRBV5-1 and TRBJ2-1, the complete variable domain reads KAGVTQTPRYLIKTRGQQVTLSCSPISGHRSVSWYQQTPGQGLQFLFEYFSETQRNKGNFPGRFSGRQFSNSRSEMNVSTLELGDSALYLCASSFGQNNEQFFGPGTRLTVL.